The clone carrying this T cell receptor (beta chain) appeared many times. Noted time point: newly diagnosed GD, antithyroid drugs for less than 3 months. PBMC RNA served as the TCR library source. This entry comes from a study of regulatory T cells in long-lasting Graves disease. CDR1 and CDR2 (germline): SGHRS, YFSETQ. V was cut by 6 bases and J by 0 bases, with 11 bases left in between. The CDR3 runs 14 residues. Building the TCR beta libraries relied on iRepertoire HTBI primers, and CDR3 regions underwent Arm-PCR. TCRdb reprocessed the multiplex PCR reads with MiXCR, giving one entry per CDR3 protein. The data contain almost 450,000 distinct CDR3 sequences, around 15% of them singletons. The same data also went into a second study, on T cells in Graves' hyperthyroidism and ophthalmopathy.

This specimen consisted of peripheral blood mononuclear cells (PBMCs), obtained at new diagnosis, from a patient treated with antithyroid drugs. The sequence derives from a woman aged 30 to 39 with Graves disease. The V call is TRBV5-1, the J call TRBJ2-3; possible D gene TRBD2, 6 bases. Here the CDR3 reads CASIRDSSTDTQYF. The CDR3 DNA is TGCGCCAGCATAAGGGACTCCAGCACAGATACGCAGTATTTT.